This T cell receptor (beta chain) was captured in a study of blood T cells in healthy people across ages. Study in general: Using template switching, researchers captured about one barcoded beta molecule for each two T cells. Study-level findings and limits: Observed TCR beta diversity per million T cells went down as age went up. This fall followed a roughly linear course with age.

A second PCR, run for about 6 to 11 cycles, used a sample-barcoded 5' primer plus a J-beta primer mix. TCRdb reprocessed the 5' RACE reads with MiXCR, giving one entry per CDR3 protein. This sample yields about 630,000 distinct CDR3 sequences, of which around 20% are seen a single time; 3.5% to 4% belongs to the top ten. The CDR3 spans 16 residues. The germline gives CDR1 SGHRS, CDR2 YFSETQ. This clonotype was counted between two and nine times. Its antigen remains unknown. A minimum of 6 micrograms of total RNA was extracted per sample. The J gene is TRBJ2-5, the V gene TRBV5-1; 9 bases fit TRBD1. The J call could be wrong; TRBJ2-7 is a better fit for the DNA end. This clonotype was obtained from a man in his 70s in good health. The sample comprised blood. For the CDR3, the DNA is TGCGCCAGCAGCTTACACTCTAGGGACAGGGTCTACGAGCAGTACTTC. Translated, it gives CASSLHSRDRVYEQYF.